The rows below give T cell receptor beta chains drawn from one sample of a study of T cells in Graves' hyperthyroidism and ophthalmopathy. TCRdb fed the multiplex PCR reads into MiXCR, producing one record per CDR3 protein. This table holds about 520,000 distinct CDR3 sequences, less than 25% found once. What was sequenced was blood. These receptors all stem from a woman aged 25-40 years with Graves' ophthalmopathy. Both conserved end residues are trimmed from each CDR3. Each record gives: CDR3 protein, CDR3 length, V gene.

CDR3: ASSEAGGIYGYT
length: 12
V: TRBV6-1

CDR3: ASTSQGPGELF
length: 11
V: TRBV7-2

CDR3: SSTSPGGLETQY
length: 12
V: TRBV29-1

CDR3: ASSLVPNPEAF
length: 11
V: TRBV12-3/TRBV12-4

CDR3: ASSLTGSSNYGYT
length: 13
V: TRBV28

CDR3: ASSLGSQTNRPQH
length: 13
V: TRBV12-3/TRBV12-4

CDR3: ASSLDRILRGYQETQY
length: 16
V: TRBV11-2

CDR3: AWERGSRETQY
length: 11
V: TRBV30

CDR3: SARDQRAGRYEQY
length: 13
V: TRBV20-1

CDR3: ASRTGAYEQY
length: 10
V: TRBV6-1

CDR3: ASSYSDRGGYGYT
length: 13
V: TRBV6-5

CDR3: ACGTGVTEKLF
length: 11
V: TRBV2

CDR3: SATGTSGGNSYEQY
length: 14
V: TRBV20-1

CDR3: ASSRGQGSGNTIY
length: 13
V: TRBV6-1

CDR3: AWSVQGSQPQR
length: 11
V: TRBV30

CDR3: ASSPAYQGRQPQH
length: 13
V: TRBV28

CDR3: ASSSNRVSRSNQPQH
length: 15
V: TRBV6-1

CDR3: ASSLRRQVGGYT
length: 12
V: TRBV27

CDR3: SASSPNQPQH
length: 10
V: TRBV20-1

CDR3: ASSPGDLFGYT
length: 11
V: TRBV7-2

CDR3: ASSFEGQVSYT
length: 11
V: TRBV27

CDR3: ASSQVAGGIGYT
length: 12
V: TRBV4-1

CDR3: ASSQSRVRTGELF
length: 13
V: TRBV28

CDR3: ASSHDRAGRFFGSEETQY
length: 18
V: TRBV5-1

CDR3: ASSSPFTSGSRYEQY
length: 15
V: TRBV28

CDR3: ASSQGQEVVVGQETQY
length: 16
V: TRBV14

CDR3: SADRPSRGEQY
length: 11
V: TRBV20-1

CDR3: ASSSHRDREQETQY
length: 14
V: TRBV7-8

CDR3: ASSVSGAAGNTIY
length: 13
V: TRBV7-2

CDR3: ASSQVSAAPGETQY
length: 14
V: TRBV4-1

CDR3: ASSLVEETGELF
length: 12
V: TRBV5-1

CDR3: ASSSLGQGLQETQY
length: 14
V: TRBV28

CDR3: AWRSQGAETQY
length: 11
V: TRBV30

CDR3: AVGDSAWYT
length: 9
V: TRBV19

CDR3: ASSDPVSTTYEQY
length: 13
V: TRBV12-3/TRBV12-4

CDR3: ASSPKQGGYEQY
length: 12
V: TRBV4-3

CDR3: ASSLRQNQETQY
length: 12
V: TRBV12-3/TRBV12-4

CDR3: ASSAEGDNSPLH
length: 12
V: TRBV6-1

CDR3: ASSFLISGNTEAF
length: 13
V: TRBV7-9

CDR3: ASRRQGIVGAF
length: 11
V: TRBV28

CDR3: ASSVEWSSTEAF
length: 12
V: TRBV2

CDR3: SVEDQGEQVGTEAF
length: 14
V: TRBV29-1

CDR3: AHRRGDTIY
length: 9
V: TRBV10-3

CDR3: AWSVLGELF
length: 9
V: TRBV30

CDR3: ASSGRLGGYT
length: 10
V: TRBV13

CDR3: ATSDRRQGAFGANVLT
length: 16
V: TRBV24-1

CDR3: ASRVQANTEAF
length: 11
V: TRBV5-1